The sequence of this TCR beta chain was determined in a study of PD-1 blockade in classical Hodgkin lymphoma. Looked up from germline, CDR1 is MNHNS and CDR2 is SASEGT. This CDR3 has 12 residues. Trimming removed 8 bases from V and 2 bases from J, with 10 bases in between. Every patient had relapsed following autologous stem cell transplantation, and cohorts differed in brentuximab vedotin exposure. Findings and limits, study-wide: Baseline diversity was lower in partial responders and progressors than complete responders.

As to this clone: Its antigen is currently unknown.

Using immunoSEQ multiplex PCR, the repertoire was profiled, and TCRdb retains in-frame clones only, with some absent. The table includes 70,000 or so clones, under 95% detected once. The sample in question was peripheral blood mononuclear cells (PBMCs), obtained at baseline. The receptor's source is a human donor with classical Hodgkin lymphoma. This chain joins TRBV6-1 and TRBJ2-7; D is perhaps TRBD1 or TRBD2 (5 bases each). The CDR3 nucleotides are TGTGCCAGCCGGGACGTAACCTACGAGCAGTACTTC. Residues: CASRDVTYEQYF.